In its sample, the clone carrying this T cell receptor beta chain was seen a few times. The antigen is undetermined. TCRdb called the reads again in MiXCR, with one record for every CDR3 protein. The sample carries more than 250,000 distinct CDR3 sequences, approximately 25% recorded once. This entry is derived from a study of T cell repertoires in cytomegalovirus infection. Study-wide background: CMV infection plus the matching HLA type was flagged by public TCR beta signatures. Notes on the study in general: The ex vivo response was dominated by HLA-C-restricted CMV-specific TCR beta clonotypes.

The CDR3 contains 15 residues. Unmatched junction bases numbered 8, after V lost 6 bases and J lost 5 bases. In germline, CDR1 is SNHLY, CDR2 FYNNEI. The rearrangement uses TRBV2 and TRBJ2-1; TRBD2 aligns across 9 bases. This clonotype originated in a human donor in good health (CMV status not recorded). Some clones in this sample may be carry-over from other donors' samples. The sample here was cultured PBMCs, taken from culture after CMV antigen stimulation. CDR3: CASRRAGGQDNEQFF. The CDR3 DNA reads TGTGCCAGCAGACGGGCGGGAGGGCAAGACAATGAGCAGTTCTTC.